Shown below are 26 T cell receptor beta chains from a single sample sequenced in a study of blood T cell repertoires in COVID-19. TCRdb keeps only in-frame clones here, not all; method: immunoSEQ multiplex PCR. The data contain roughly 110,000 clones, approximately 81% of them seen just once; the ten biggest clones take up more than 3%. The specimen sequenced was peripheral blood. These receptors came from a man aged 40-49 years with acute or convalescent COVID-19.

V and J are TRBV14 and TRBJ2-7, with D possibly being TRBD2 (5 bases). The V end lost 4 bases, the J end lost 4 bases, and 14 bases lay between the germline ends. This CDR3 is 14 amino acids long. In germline, CDR1 is SGHDN, CDR2 FVKESK. The CDR3 nucleotides read TGTGCCAGCAGCCTCGGGAACGTCAAGTACGAGCAGTACTTC. Translated, it gives CASSLGNVKYEQYF.

This clone was seen more than once but under ten times. The rearrangement uses TRBV18 and TRBJ2-5; 9 nucleotides match TRBD1. J gave up 2 bases and V 3 bases, and 1 base lay outside the gene matches. CDR1 and CDR2 from the germline V gene are KGHSH and LQKENI. The CDR3 is made up of 14 amino acids. The CDR3 reads CASSPGQGQETQYF. Written as DNA, the CDR3 is TGTGCCAGCTCACCGGGACAGGGACAAGAGACCCAGTACTTC.

This clone was counted between two and nine times. The chain carries TRBV7-3 and TRBJ2-6, with D tentatively TRBD1 (5 bases). Germline CDR1 reads SGHTA; CDR2 reads FQGTGA. CDR3 length: 15 amino acids. Deletions cut 3 bases from V and 1 base from J, with 7 bases between. The DNA of the CDR3 is TGTGCCAGCAGCTTCCAGGGTTCTGGGGCCAACGTCCTGACTTTC. This codes for CASSFQGSGANVLTF. Complete variable domain (other parts from reference TRBV7-3 and TRBJ2-6): GAGVSQTPSNKVTEKGKYVELRCDPISGHTALYWYRQSLGQGPEFLIYFQGTGAADDSGLPNDRFFAVRPEGSVSTLKIQRTERGDSAVYLCASSFQGSGANVLTFGAGSRLTVL.

The J gene is TRBJ1-4, the V gene TRBV19; TRBD1 aligns across 9 bases. Germline V gene sequence: CDR1 LNHDA, CDR2 SQIVND (reference sequence). After removal of 5 bases from V and 6 bases from J, the junction contained 7 bases not matched to a gene. The CDR3 has 15 amino acids. The CDR3 DNA reads as TGTGCCAGTAGTCCCATGGGACAGGGTGATGAAAAACTGTTTTTT. Its protein product is CASSPMGQGDEKLFF. The whole variable domain, remainder taken from reference TRBV19 and TRBJ1-4, is DGGITQSPKYLFRKEGQNVTLSCEQNLNHDAMYWYRQDPGQGLRLIYYSQIVNDFQKGDIAEGYSVSREKKESFPLTVTSAQKNPTAFYLCASSPMGQGDEKLFFGSGTQLSVL.

V is TRBV5-6 and J is TRBJ1-3; 7 bases fit TRBD1. CDR3 length equals 15 residues. The germline CDR1 and CDR2 sequences are SGHDT and YYEEEE. The junction had 4 bases not matched to a gene; V was cut back by 1 base and J by 3 bases. The CDR3 nucleotides read TGTGCCAGCAGCTTGAGACAGGGAAATGGAAACACCATATATTTT. It codes for CASSLRQGNGNTIYF.

The rearrangement uses TRBV27 and TRBJ2-6; 11 nucleotides align to TRBD1. Trimming at V came to 8 bases and at J to 1 base, leaving 7 bases not matched to a gene. This CDR3 has 17 amino acids. CDR1 is MNHEY and CDR2 is SMNVEV in the germline V gene (reference sequence). The CDR3 DNA reads TGTGCCAGCGGGGGGGACAGGGGGTCATCTGGGGCCAACGTCCTGACTTTC. Translation gives CASGGDRGSSGANVLTF. The full variable domain, with the rest looked up from reference TRBV27 and TRBJ2-6, is EAQVTQNPRYLITVTGKKLTVTCSQNMNHEYMSWYRQDPGLGLRQIYYSMNVEVTDKGDVPEGYKVSRKEKRNFPLILESPSPNQTSLYFCASGGDRGSSGANVLTFGAGSRLTVL.

The CDR3 is CASYKTGLVQPQHF. The CDR3 nucleotides read TGTGCCAGCTATAAGACAGGGTTGGTTCAGCCCCAGCATTTT. The chain carries TRBV16 and TRBJ1-5; 7 bases line up with TRBD1. The CDR3 spans 14 residues. V dropped 8 bases and J dropped 6; count of bases not matched to a gene: 10. Germline loops: CDR1 KGHSY, CDR2 FQNENV.

This chain joins TRBV5-1 and TRBJ2-3; the match to TRBD2 covers 8 bases. Germline CDR1 is SGHRS and CDR2 is YFSETQ. The CDR3 spans 18 residues. V lost 4 bases and J lost 6; bases outside the gene matches: 19. Written as DNA, the CDR3 is TGCGCCAGCAGCCACCCTCTCAGCGCGATAGCGGGGCGGGATACGCAGTATTTT. This codes for CASSHPLSAIAGRDTQYF.

This clone was picked up one time. This sequence joins TRBV27 and TRBJ2-7; 12 bases fit TRBD2. The J segment lost 4 bases and the V segment lost 6 bases, leaving 7 bases of the junction unmatched. Germline lookup yields CDR1 MNHEY and CDR2 SMNVEV (reference sequence). CDR3 length equals 15 residues. The CDR3: CASRPLAGGDYEQYF. The CDR3, as DNA: TGTGCCAGCAGACCGCTAGCGGGGGGGGATTACGAGCAGTACTTC.

This chain uses TRBV24-1 with TRBJ2-3; D possibly corresponds to TRBD2 (6 bases). This CDR3 has 15 residues. V dropped 5 bases and J dropped 3 bases, with 14 bases sitting between them. In germline, CDR1 is KGHDR, CDR2 SFDVKD. The CDR3 region is CATSASPEGTDTQYF. For the CDR3, the DNA is TGTGCCACCAGTGCCAGTCCGGAGGGTACAGATACGCAGTATTTT.

The chain employs TRBV27 and TRBJ1-6; possible D gene TRBD1, 6 bases. The V gene lost 6 bases and the J gene lost 8 bases, with 17 bases spanning the gap. The germline CDR1 and CDR2 sequences are MNHEY and SMNVEV (reference sequence). The length of the CDR3 is 15 residues. This CDR3 reads CASRPTGDGYSPLHF. The CDR3 DNA reads as TGTGCCAGCAGACCGACAGGCGATGGATATTCACCCCTCCACTTT.

The chain uses TRBV4-3 and TRBJ1-1; D is ambiguous. The CDR3 spans 14 residues. The germline V gene encodes CDR1 LGHNA and CDR2 YSLEER. V was cut by 4 bases and J by 4 bases, with 13 bases left in between. The CDR3 here is CASSLSGVGTEAFF. DNA for the CDR3: TGCGCCAGCAGCCTTTCCGGGGTAGGCACTGAAGCTTTCTTT.

The chain combines TRBV19 with TRBJ2-2, with TRBD2 matching over 13 bases. The germline V gene encodes CDR1 LNHDA and CDR2 SQIVND (reference sequence). CDR3 length: 19 amino acids. Trimming removed 1 base from V and 1 base from J; junction bases left unmatched: 6. The CDR3 DNA sequence: TGTGCCAGTAGTATAGTGACTAGCGGGGGGCCGGGGAACACCGGGGAGCTGTTTTTT. Translation gives CASSIVTSGGPGNTGELFF. Supplemented by reference TRBV19 and TRBJ2-2, the full variable domain reads DGGITQSPKYLFRKEGQNVTLSCEQNLNHDAMYWYRQDPGQGLRLIYYSQIVNDFQKGDIAEGYSVSREKKESFPLTVTSAQKNPTAFYLCASSIVTSGGPGNTGELFFGEGSRLTVL.

The chain joins TRBV18 to TRBJ1-2; D is possibly TRBD1 (5 bases). Germline CDR1 reads KGHSH; CDR2 reads LQKENI. The CDR3 contains 14 residues. V was clipped by 4 bases and J by 2 bases, with 11 bases between them. The CDR3 reads CASSQSGENYGYTF. The CDR3 DNA follows: TGTGCCAGCTCACAGTCGGGGGAGAACTATGGCTACACCTTC. Using reference TRBV18 and TRBJ1-2 for the parts outside the CDR3, the full variable domain is NAGVMQNPRHLVRRRGQEARLRCSPMKGHSHVYWYRQLPEEGLKFMVYLQKENIIDESGMPKERFSAEFPKEGPSILRIQQVVRGDSAAYFCASSQSGENYGYTFGSGTRLTVV.

The chain joins TRBV4-2 to TRBJ2-2; D may be TRBD1 (8 bases). Germline V gene lookup returns CDR1 LGHNA and CDR2 YNFKEQ. V dropped 3 bases and J dropped 0 bases, with 17 bases sitting between them. The CDR3 runs to 18 residues. The CDR3 sequence: CASSHLTGEGPNTGELFF. The DNA of the CDR3 is TGTGCCAGCAGCCACCTGACAGGGGAGGGGCCGAACACCGGGGAGCTGTTTTTT.

The chain has TRBV4-3 and TRBJ1-2, with 8 bases matching TRBD1. J gave up 5 bases and V 0 bases, and 8 bases lay outside the gene matches. Germline CDR1 is LGHNA and CDR2 is YSLEER. This CDR3 comprises 16 residues. This CDR3 reads CASSQDGQGGGYGYTF. The DNA for the CDR3 is TGCGCCAGCAGCCAAGACGGACAGGGAGGGGGTTATGGCTACACCTTC.

Only a few counts were recorded for this clone. The rearrangement links TRBV12-5 to TRBJ2-1; 7 bases align to TRBD2. The V gene end was trimmed by 6 bases and the J gene end by 4 bases; junction bases not matched to a gene: 9. Germline V gene sequence: CDR1 LGHNT, CDR2 FRNRAP. The CDR3 sequence is 15 residues long. The CDR3 reads CASGSGLGMYNEQFF. In DNA form, the CDR3 reads TGTGCTAGTGGATCCGGACTAGGGATGTACAATGAGCAGTTCTTC.

The chain couples TRBV19 to TRBJ1-5; D is possibly TRBD1 (5 bases). V gave up 5 bases and J gave up 1 base, with 12 bases separating them. The CDR3 totals 15 residues. Per the germline V gene, CDR1 is LNHDA and CDR2 is SQIVND (reference sequence). In DNA form, the CDR3 reads TGTGCCAGTAGTGGGAAAGGACAAAGCAATCAGCCCCAGCATTTT. Its translation is CASSGKGQSNQPQHF.

There are a few counts of this clone. J is TRBJ1-5 and V is TRBV27; maybe TRBD1 (6 bases). Germline V CDR1 and CDR2: MNHEY, SMNVEV (reference sequence). The CDR3 is 13 residues long. The V gene lost 5 bases and the J gene lost 7 bases, with 12 bases spanning the gap. CDR3 sequence reads: CASSRGGHQPQHF. The CDR3 nucleotides are TGTGCCAGCAGTAGGGGGGGCCACCAGCCCCAGCATTTT.

The J gene is TRBJ2-5, the V gene TRBV19; a weak D match, TRBD2 (5 bases). The CDR3 runs to 13 residues. Between the trimmed V and J ends, which lost 0 bases and 4 bases, there was a span of 6 bases. The germline CDR1 and CDR2 sequences are LNHDA and SQIVND (reference sequence). CDR3 region: CASSIDRGETQYF. CDR3 nucleotides: TGTGCCAGTAGTATAGATCGGGGAGAGACCCAGTACTTC.

The chain uses TRBV4-1 and TRBJ1-4; 9 positions match TRBD1. The CDR3 is 17 residues long. CDR1 and CDR2 (germline): MGHRA, YSYEKL. With 1 base clipped from V and 8 bases from J, the junction kept 11 bases outside the gene matches. CDR3 in DNA: TGCGCCAGCAGCCAAGCGGGACAGGGAAATGTGATAGAAAAACTGTTTTTT. The encoded protein is CASSQAGQGNVIEKLFF.

In its sample, this clone was seen once. The J gene is TRBJ1-5, the V gene TRBV6-1; TRBD1 matches 11 bases. CDR1 and CDR2 from the germline V gene are MNHNS and SASEGT. The V gene end was trimmed by 4 bases and the J gene end by 3 bases; junction bases not matched to a gene: 11. The CDR3 totals 18 residues. The CDR3 loop is CASSAGTGGFYNNQPQHF. Here the CDR3 DNA reads TGTGCCAGCAGTGCCGGGACAGGGGGATTTTACAACAATCAGCCCCAGCATTTT.

The chain recombines TRBV7-9 with TRBJ2-3, with TRBD2 as a possible D gene (5 bases). The CDR3 runs to 13 residues. Germline V gene data show CDR1 as SEHNR and CDR2 as FQNEAQ (reference sequence). The V end was cut by 4 bases, the J end by 1 base, with 6 bases between. The CDR3: CASSSLGTDTQYF. In nucleotides, the CDR3 is TGTGCCAGCAGCTCACTAGGCACAGATACGCAGTATTTT.

V and J are TRBV5-1 and TRBJ1-1; 12 nucleotides agree with TRBD1. Trimming at V came to 4 bases and at J to 3 bases, leaving 10 bases not matched to a gene. Germline values: CDR1 SGHRS, CDR2 YFSETQ. The CDR3 loop spans 17 amino acids. The CDR3 DNA reads as TGCGCCAGCAGCATGGGGACAGGGGGCTTTTGGGACACTGAAGCTTTCTTT. Residues: CASSMGTGGFWDTEAFF.

The gene calls are TRBV24-1 and TRBJ1-1; TRBD1 matches 8 bases. Germline trimming cut 3 bases from V and 4 bases from J; bases unmatched to any gene: 3. Germline CDR1 is KGHDR and CDR2 is SFDVKD. This CDR3 is built from 14 residues. The CDR3 nucleotides read TGTGCCACCAGTGATCGTACAGGGGGCACTGAAGCTTTCTTT. Encoded protein: CATSDRTGGTEAFF.

The rearrangement joins TRBV4-1 to TRBJ1-4; D is unresolved. The CDR3 spans 17 residues. Trimming pared 4 bases from V and 1 base from J, leaving 16 bases between. Germline lookup yields CDR1 MGHRA and CDR2 YSYEKL. CDR3 DNA sequence: TGCGCCAGCAGCCCGATCGGTGGCAAGCGAACTAATGAAAAACTGTTTTTT. It codes for CASSPIGGKRTNEKLFF.